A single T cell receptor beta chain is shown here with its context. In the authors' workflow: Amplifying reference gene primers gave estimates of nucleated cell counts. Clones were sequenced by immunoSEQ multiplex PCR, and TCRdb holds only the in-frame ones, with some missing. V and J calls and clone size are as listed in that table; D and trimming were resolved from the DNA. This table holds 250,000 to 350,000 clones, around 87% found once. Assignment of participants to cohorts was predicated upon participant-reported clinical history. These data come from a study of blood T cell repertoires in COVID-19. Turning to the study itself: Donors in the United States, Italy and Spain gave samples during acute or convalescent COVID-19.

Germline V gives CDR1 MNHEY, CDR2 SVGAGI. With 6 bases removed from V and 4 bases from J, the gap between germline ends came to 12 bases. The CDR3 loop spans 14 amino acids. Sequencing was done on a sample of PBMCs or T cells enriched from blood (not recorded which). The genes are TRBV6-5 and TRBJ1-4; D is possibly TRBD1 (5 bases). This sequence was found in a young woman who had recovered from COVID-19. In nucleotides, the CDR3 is TGTGCCAGCAGCCGGTGGGGCATTAATGAAAAACTGTTTTTT. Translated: CASSRWGINEKLFF.